This T cell receptor (beta chain) stems from a study of control samples from healthy donors and cancer patients. Unmatched junction bases numbered 5, after V lost 3 bases and J lost 1 base. CDR3 length equals 15 residues. Looked up from germline, CDR1 is SGHNT and CDR2 is YENEEA. The table came from immunoSEQ multiplex PCR; TCRdb's copy has only in-frame clones and leaves some out. The data hold approximately 19,000 clones, with under 90% observed a single time. The genes are TRBV11-3 and TRBJ2-5, with 7 bases lining up with TRBD2. The sequenced sample consisted of PBMCs. This receptor was taken from a woman aged 70-85 years with lung cancer. The CDR3 loop is CASSLGGRVQETQYF. The CDR3 DNA follows: TGTGCCAGCAGCTTGGGGGGGAGGGTCCAAGAGACCCAGTACTTC. Together with reference TRBV11-3 and TRBJ2-5, the CDR3 gives the full variable domain: EAGVVQSPRYKIIEKKQPVAFWCNPISGHNTLYWYLQNLGQGPELLIRYENEEAVDDSQLPKDRFSAERLKGVDSTLKIQPAELGDSAVYLCASSLGGRVQETQYFGPGTRLLVL.